A single T cell receptor (beta chain) is shown here with its context. The antigen remains undetermined. Expressed TCRB transcripts got sequenced, as all isolated RNA was reverse transcribed. Profiled with immunoSEQ multiplex PCR; TCRdb holds only in-frame clones, not every one. The sample yields fewer than 250,000 clones, 13% to 15% seen once. The data originate from a study of beta chain features in type 1 diabetes. Study findings and constraints: The similarity of naive, central memory and Treg TCRB repertoires appeared greater among patients than among healthy donors.

The V gene end was trimmed by 0 bases and the J gene end by 6 bases; junction bases not matched to a gene: 6. This CDR3 comprises 15 residues. CDR1 is SGHAT, CDR2 FQNNGV, per germline. The sample comprised naive CD4+ T cells from blood. The origin of this receptor is a woman aged 40 to 55 in good health. The chain employs TRBV11-2 and TRBJ2-3; 7 bases map to TRBD2. CDR3 sequence: CASSLEGTMVDTQYF. CDR3 sequence (DNA): TGTGCCAGCAGCTTAGAAGGGACTATGGTTGATACGCAGTATTTT.